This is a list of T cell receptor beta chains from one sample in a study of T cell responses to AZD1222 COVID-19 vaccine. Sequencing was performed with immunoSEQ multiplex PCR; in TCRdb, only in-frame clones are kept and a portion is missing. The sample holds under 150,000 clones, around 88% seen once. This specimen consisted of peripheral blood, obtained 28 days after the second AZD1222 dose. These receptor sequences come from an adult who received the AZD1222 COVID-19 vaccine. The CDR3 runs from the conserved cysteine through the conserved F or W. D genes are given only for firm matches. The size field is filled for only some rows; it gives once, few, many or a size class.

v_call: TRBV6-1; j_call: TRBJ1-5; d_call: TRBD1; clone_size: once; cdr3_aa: CASSDPGTGFLLGQPQHF; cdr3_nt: TGTGCCAGCAGTGACCCCGGGACAGGGTTTTTGTTAGGACAGCCCCAGCATTTT
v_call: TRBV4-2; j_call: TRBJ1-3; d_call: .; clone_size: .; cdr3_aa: CASSPDARGISGNTIYF; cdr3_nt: TGTGCCAGCAGCCCCGATGCGAGGGGCATCTCTGGAAACACCATATATTTT
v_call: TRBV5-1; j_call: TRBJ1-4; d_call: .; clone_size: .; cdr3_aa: CASSTQGGTNEKLFF; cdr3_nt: TGCGCCAGCAGCACCCAGGGTGGGACTAATGAAAAACTGTTTTTT
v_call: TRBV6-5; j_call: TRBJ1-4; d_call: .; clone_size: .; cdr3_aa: CASSSGSARASEKLFF; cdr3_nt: TGTGCCAGCAGTTCGGGGAGTGCCAGGGCGAGTGAAAAACTGTTTTTT
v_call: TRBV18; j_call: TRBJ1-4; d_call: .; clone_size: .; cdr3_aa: CASSPGAANEKLFF; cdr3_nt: TGTGCCAGCTCACCAGGGGCTGCTAATGAAAAACTGTTTTTT
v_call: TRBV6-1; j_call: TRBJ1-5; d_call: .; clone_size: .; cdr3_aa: CASSETVGSNQPQHF; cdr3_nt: TGTGCCAGCAGTGAAACGGTAGGGAGCAATCAGCCCCAGCATTTT
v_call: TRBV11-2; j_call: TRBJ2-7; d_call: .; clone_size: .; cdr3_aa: CASSPQGYEQYF; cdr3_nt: TGTGCCAGCAGCCCCCAGGGTTACGAGCAGTACTTC
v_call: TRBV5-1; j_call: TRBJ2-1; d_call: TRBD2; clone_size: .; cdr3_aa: CASSLLLAGGRYNEQFF; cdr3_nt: TGCGCCAGCAGCTTGTTACTAGCGGGGGGGCGCTACAATGAGCAGTTCTTC
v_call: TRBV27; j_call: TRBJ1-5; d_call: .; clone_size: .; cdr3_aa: CASSLSPGTMHF; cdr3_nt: TGTGCCAGCAGTTTATCCCCAGGTACAATGCATTTT
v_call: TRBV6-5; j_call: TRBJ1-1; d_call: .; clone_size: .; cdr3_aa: CASTELAGNTEAFF; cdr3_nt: TGTGCCAGCACCGAATTGGCTGGGAACACTGAAGCTTTCTTT
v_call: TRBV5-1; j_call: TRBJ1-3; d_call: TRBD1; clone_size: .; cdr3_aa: CATSTGVSGNTIYF; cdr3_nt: TGCGCCACCTCGACAGGGGTCTCTGGAAACACCATATATTTT
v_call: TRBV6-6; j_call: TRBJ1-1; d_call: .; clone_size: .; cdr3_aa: CASIPRARQADTEAFF; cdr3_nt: TGTGCCAGCATCCCTCGGGCCCGGCAGGCGGACACTGAAGCTTTCTTT
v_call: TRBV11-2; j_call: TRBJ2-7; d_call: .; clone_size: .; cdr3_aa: CASSLVGGSFSYEQYF; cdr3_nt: TGTGCCAGCAGCTTAGTTGGGGGGTCATTCTCCTACGAGCAGTACTTC
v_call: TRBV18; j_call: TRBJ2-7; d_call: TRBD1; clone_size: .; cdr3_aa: CASSPGTGREQYF; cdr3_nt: TGTGCCAGCTCACCAGGGACAGGGCGCGAGCAGTACTTC
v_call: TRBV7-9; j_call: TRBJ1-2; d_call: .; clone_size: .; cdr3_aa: CASSLGGEEAGYTF; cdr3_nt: TGTGCCAGCAGCTTAGGAGGGGAGGAGGCTGGCTACACCTTC
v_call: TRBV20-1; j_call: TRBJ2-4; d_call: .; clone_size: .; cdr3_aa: CSASGFGNIQYF; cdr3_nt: TGCAGTGCTAGTGGGTTCGGCAACATTCAGTACTTC
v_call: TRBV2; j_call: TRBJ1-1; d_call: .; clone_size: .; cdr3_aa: CASSGGQLNTEAFF; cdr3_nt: TGTGCCAGCAGTGGCGGACAGCTAAACACTGAAGCTTTCTTT
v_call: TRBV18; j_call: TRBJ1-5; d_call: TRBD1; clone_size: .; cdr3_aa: CASSLSPGQVNSNQPQHF; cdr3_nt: TGTGCCAGCTCTCTCAGCCCGGGACAGGTGAATAGCAATCAGCCCCAGCATTTT
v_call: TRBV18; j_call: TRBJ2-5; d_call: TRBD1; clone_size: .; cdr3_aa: CASSPGTGGEETQYF; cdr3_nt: TGTGCCAGCTCACCGGGGACAGGGGGTGAGGAGACCCAGTACTTC
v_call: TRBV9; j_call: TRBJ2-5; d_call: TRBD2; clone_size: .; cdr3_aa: CASSLYGGARGETQYF; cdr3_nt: TGTGCCAGCAGCCTCTACGGGGGGGCCAGGGGAGAGACCCAGTACTTC
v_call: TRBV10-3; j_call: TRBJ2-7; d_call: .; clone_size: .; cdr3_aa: CAISESGSAAEQYF; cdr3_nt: TGTGCCATCAGTGAGTCGGGGAGCGCTGCCGAGCAGTACTTC
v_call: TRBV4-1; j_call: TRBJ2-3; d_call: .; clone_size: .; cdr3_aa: CASSQAPGTDTQYF; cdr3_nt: TGCGCCAGCAGCCAAGCCCCAGGGACAGATACGCAGTATTTT
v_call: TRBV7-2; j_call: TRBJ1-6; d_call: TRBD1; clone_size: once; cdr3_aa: CASSSRYGTDNSPLHF; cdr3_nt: TGTGCCAGCAGCTCAAGGTACGGGACAGATAATTCACCCCTCCACTTT
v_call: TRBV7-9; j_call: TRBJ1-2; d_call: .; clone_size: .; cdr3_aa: CASSFNGVGGYTF; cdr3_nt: TGTGCCAGCAGCTTCAACGGGGTCGGGGGCTACACCTTC
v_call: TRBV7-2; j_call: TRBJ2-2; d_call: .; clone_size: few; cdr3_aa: CASSFSTDTGELFF; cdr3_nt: TGTGCCAGCAGCTTTTCGACGGACACCGGGGAGCTGTTTTTT
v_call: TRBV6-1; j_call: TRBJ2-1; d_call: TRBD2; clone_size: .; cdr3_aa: CASSDLRGVYNEQFF; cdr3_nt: TGTGCCAGCAGTGATTTGCGGGGGGTATACAATGAGCAGTTCTTC
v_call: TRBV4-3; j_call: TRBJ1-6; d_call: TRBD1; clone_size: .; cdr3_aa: CASSQKGQGAPNSPLHF; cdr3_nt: TGCGCCAGCAGCCAAAAGGGACAGGGGGCCCCCAATTCACCCCTCCACTTT
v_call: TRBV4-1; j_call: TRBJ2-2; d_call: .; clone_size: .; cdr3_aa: CASSQELGGPPNTGELFF; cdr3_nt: TGCGCCAGCAGCCAAGAACTGGGTGGGCCCCCGAACACCGGGGAGCTGTTTTTT
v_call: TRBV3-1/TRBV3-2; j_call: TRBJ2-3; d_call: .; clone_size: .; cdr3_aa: CASSQAYANPSTDTQYF; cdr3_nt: TGTGCCAGCAGCCAAGCCTACGCTAACCCAAGCACAGATACGCAGTATTTT
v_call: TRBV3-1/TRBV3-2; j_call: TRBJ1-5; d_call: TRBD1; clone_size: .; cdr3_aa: CASSPTGNSNQPQHF; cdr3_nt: TGTGCCAGCAGCCCGACAGGGAATAGCAATCAGCCCCAGCATTTT
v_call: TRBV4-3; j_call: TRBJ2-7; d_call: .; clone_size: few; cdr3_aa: CASSQVGRGGSGEQYF; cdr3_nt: TGCGCCAGCAGCCAAGTAGGGCGAGGGGGGTCAGGCGAGCAGTACTTC
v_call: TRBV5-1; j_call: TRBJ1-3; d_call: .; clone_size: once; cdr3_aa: CASSSTPGGSGNTIYF; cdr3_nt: TGCGCCAGCAGCTCGACACCCGGGGGCTCTGGAAACACCATATATTTT